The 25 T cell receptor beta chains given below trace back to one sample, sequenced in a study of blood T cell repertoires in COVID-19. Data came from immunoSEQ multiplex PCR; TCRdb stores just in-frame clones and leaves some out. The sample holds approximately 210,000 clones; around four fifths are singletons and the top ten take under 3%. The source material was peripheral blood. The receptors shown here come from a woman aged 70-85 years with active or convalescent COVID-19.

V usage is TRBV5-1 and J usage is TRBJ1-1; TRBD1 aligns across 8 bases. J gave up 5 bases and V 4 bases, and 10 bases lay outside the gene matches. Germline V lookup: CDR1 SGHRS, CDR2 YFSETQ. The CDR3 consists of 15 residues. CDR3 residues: CASSTGQGPGTEAFF. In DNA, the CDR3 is TGCGCCAGCAGCACAGGACAGGGCCCGGGGACTGAAGCTTTCTTT.

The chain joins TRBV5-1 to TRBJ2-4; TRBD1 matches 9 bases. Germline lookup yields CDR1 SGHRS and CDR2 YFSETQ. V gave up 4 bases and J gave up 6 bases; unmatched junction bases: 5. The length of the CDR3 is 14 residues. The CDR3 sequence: CASSPGQGSNIQYF. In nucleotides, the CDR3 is TGCGCCAGCAGCCCGGGACAGGGATCAAACATTCAGTACTTC. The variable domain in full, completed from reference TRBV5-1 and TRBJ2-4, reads KAGVTQTPRYLIKTRGQQVTLSCSPISGHRSVSWYQQTPGQGLQFLFEYFSETQRNKGNFPGRFSGRQFSNSRSEMNVSTLELGDSALYLCASSPGQGSNIQYFGAGTRLSVL.

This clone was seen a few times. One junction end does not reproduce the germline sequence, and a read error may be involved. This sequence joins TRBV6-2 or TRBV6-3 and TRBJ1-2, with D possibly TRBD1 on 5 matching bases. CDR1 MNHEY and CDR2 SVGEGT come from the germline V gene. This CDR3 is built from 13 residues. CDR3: CASSNSGSYGYTF. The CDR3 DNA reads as TGTGCCAGCAGTAACTCAGGGAGTTATGGCTACACCTTC.

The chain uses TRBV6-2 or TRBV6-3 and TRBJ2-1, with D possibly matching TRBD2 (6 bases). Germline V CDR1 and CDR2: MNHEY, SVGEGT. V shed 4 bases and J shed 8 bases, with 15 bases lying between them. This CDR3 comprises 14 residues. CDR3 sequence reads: CASSLYLTGDEQFF. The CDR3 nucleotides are TGTGCCAGCAGTTTGTACCTCACGGGGGATGAGCAGTTCTTC.

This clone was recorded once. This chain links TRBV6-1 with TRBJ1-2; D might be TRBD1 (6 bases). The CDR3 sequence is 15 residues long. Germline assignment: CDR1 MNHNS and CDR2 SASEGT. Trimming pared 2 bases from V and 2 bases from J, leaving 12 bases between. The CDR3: CASSEWAGDNYGYTF. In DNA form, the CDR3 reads TGTGCCAGCAGTGAATGGGCAGGGGACAACTATGGCTACACCTTC.

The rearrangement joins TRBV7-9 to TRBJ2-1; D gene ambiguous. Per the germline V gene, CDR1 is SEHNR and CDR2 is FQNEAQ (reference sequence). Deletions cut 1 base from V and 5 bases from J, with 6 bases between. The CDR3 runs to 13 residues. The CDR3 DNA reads TGTGCCAGCAGCTTAGATGGGCACAATGAGCAGTTCTTC. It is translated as CASSLDGHNEQFF.

The CDR3 DNA is TGTGCCAGCAGCTTTGGGGGGGACGGGCCGTACGAGCAGTACTTC. This gives the protein CASSFGGDGPYEQYF. The rearrangement links TRBV11-2 to TRBJ2-7; TRBD2 matches 7 bases. V shed 3 bases and J 4 bases; nucleotides not matched to a gene: 9. Per the germline V gene, CDR1 is SGHAT and CDR2 is FQNNGV. The CDR3 is made up of 15 amino acids. The variable domain in full, with the rest retrieved from reference TRBV11-2 and TRBJ2-7, is EAGVAQSPRYKIIEKRQSVAFWCNPISGHATLYWYQQILGQGPKLLIQFQNNGVVDDSQLPKDRFSAERLKGVDSTLKIQPAKLEDSAVYLCASSFGGDGPYEQYFGPGTRLTVT.

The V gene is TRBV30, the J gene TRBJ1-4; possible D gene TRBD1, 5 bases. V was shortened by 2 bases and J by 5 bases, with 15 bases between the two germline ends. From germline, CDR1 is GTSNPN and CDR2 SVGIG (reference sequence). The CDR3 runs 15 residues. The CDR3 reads CAWSRQLGGNEKLFF. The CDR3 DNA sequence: TGTGCCTGGAGTCGACAGTTGGGGGGAAATGAAAAACTGTTTTTT.

CDR3 nucleotide sequence: TGTGCCAGCAGTTACTCTCATGATGCGGGCTGGGAGCAGTACTTC. Amino acid sequence: CASSYSHDAGWEQYF. This sequence joins TRBV6-5 and TRBJ2-7, with a tentative D call TRBD2 (5 bases). With 0 bases removed from V and 7 bases from J, the gap between germline ends came to 16 bases. The CDR3 spans 15 residues. Germline assignment: CDR1 MNHEY and CDR2 SVGAGI.

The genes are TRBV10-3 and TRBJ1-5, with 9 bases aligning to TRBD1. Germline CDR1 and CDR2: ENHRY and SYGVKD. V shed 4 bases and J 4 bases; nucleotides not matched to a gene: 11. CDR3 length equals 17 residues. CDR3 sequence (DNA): TGTGCCATCAGTGTCGGCGGGCCCGGACAGGGGAATCAGCCCCAGCATTTT. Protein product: CAISVGGPGQGNQPQHF.

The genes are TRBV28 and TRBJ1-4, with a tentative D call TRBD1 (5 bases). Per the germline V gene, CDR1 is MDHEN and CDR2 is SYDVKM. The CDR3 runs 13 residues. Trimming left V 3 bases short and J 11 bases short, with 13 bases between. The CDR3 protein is CASSLEGRDKLFF. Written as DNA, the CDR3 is TGTGCCAGCAGTTTGGAGGGGAGGGATAAACTGTTTTTT.

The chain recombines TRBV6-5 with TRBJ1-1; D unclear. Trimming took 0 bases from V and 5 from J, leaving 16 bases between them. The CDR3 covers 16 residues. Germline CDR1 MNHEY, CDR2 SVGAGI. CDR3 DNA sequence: TGTGCCAGCAGTTACTCAACTGCGATGGAGGCGACTGAAGCTTTCTTT. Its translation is CASSYSTAMEATEAFF.

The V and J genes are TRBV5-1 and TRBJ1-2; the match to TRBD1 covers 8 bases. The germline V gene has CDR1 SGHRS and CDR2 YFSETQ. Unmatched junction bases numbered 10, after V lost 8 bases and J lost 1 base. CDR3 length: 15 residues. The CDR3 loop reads CASWTGPEGNYGYTF. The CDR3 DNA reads TGCGCCAGTTGGACAGGGCCAGAAGGTAACTATGGCTACACCTTC. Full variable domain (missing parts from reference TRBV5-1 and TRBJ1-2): KAGVTQTPRYLIKTRGQQVTLSCSPISGHRSVSWYQQTPGQGLQFLFEYFSETQRNKGNFPGRFSGRQFSNSRSEMNVSTLELGDSALYLCASWTGPEGNYGYTFGSGTRLTVV.

CDR3 in DNA: TGCGCCAGCAGCTTGGTGTCAGGGGGAGAGACCCAGTACTTC. Its translation: CASSLVSGGETQYF. The chain uses TRBV5-1 and TRBJ2-5, with TRBD1 matching 7 bases. V gave up 0 bases and J gave up 4 bases; unmatched junction bases: 3. This CDR3 is 14 amino acids long. Germline CDR1 SGHRS, CDR2 YFSETQ.

Here the CDR3 DNA reads TGTGCCAGTGCCCGGGACAGGGGCACAGATACGCAGTATTTT. Its translation: CASARDRGTDTQYF. This chain links TRBV19 with TRBJ2-3, with 9 bases fitting TRBD1. Per germline, CDR1 LNHDA and CDR2 SQIVND (reference sequence). V shed 8 bases and J 1 base; nucleotides not matched to a gene: 4. The CDR3 extends over 14 amino acids. The variable domain in full, with the rest retrieved from reference TRBV19 and TRBJ2-3, is DGGITQSPKYLFRKEGQNVTLSCEQNLNHDAMYWYRQDPGQGLRLIYYSQIVNDFQKGDIAEGYSVSREKKESFPLTVTSAQKNPTAFYLCASARDRGTDTQYFGPGTRLTVL.

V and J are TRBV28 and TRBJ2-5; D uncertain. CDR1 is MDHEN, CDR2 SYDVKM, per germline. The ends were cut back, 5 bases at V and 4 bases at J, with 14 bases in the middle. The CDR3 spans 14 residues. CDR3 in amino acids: CASSPASRPETQYF. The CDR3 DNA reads TGTGCCAGCAGTCCCGCCTCGAGGCCAGAGACCCAGTACTTC. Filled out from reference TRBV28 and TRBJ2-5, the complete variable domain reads DVKVTQSSRYLVKRTGEKVFLECVQDMDHENMFWYRQDPGLGLRLIYFSYDVKMKEKGDIPEGYSVSREKKERFSLILESASTNQTSMYLCASSPASRPETQYFGPGTRLLVL.

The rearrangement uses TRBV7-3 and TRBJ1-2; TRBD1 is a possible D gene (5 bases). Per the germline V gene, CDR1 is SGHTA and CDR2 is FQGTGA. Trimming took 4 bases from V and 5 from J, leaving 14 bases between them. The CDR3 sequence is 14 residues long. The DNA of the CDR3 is TGTGCCAGCAGCTCCTCCTCGGGGGGGTATGGCTACACCTTC. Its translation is CASSSSSGGYGYTF.

The CDR3 DNA is TGTGCCTGGAGTCCGGCCCACCACCGGGGGGATACGCAGTATTTT. Its protein is CAWSPAHHRGDTQYF. The chain combines TRBV30 with TRBJ2-3; D possibly corresponds to TRBD2 (6 bases). CDR1 and CDR2 (germline): GTSNPN, SVGIG (reference sequence). CDR3 length: 15 amino acids. V was shortened by 2 bases and J by 6 bases, with 18 bases between the two germline ends.

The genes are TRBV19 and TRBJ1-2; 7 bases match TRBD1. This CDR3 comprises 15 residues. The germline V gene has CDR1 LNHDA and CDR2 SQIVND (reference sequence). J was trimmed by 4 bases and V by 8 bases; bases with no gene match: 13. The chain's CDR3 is CASQLIPGQLYGYTF. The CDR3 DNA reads TGTGCCAGTCAACTCATTCCGGGACAGCTCTATGGCTACACCTTC.

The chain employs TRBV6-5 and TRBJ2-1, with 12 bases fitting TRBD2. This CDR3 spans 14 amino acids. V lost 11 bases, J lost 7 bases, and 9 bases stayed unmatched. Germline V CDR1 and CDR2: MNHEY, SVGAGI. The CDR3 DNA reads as TGTGCCTGCCGGGCTAGCGGGAGGGGGAATGAGCAGTTCTTC. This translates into CACRASGRGNEQFF.

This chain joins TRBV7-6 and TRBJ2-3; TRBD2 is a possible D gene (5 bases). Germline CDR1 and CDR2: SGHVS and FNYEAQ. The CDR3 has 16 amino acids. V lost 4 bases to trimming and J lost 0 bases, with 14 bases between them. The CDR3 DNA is TGTGCCAGCAGCTCGCTAGCCACCTTCAGCACAGATACGCAGTATTTT. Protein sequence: CASSSLATFSTDTQYF.

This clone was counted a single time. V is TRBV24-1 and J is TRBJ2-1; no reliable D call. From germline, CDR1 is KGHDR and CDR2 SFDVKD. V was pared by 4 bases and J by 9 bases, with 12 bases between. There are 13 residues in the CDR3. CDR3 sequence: CATSDPPGPEQFF. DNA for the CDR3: TGTGCCACCAGTGACCCCCCGGGTCCTGAGCAGTTCTTC.

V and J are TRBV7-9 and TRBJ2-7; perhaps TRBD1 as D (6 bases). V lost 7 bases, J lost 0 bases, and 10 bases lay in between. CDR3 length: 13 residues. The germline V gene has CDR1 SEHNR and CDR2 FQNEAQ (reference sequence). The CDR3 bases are TGTGCCAGCACGACAGGAAGCTCCTACGAGCAGTACTTC. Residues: CASTTGSSYEQYF.

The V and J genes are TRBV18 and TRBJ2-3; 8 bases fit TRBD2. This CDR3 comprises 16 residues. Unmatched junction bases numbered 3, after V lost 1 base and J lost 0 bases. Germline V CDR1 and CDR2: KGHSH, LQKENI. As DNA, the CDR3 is TGTGCCAGCTCACCACTCGGGGGGGTGAGCACAGATACGCAGTATTTT. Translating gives CASSPLGGVSTDTQYF. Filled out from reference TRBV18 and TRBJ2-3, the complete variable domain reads NAGVMQNPRHLVRRRGQEARLRCSPMKGHSHVYWYRQLPEEGLKFMVYLQKENIIDESGMPKERFSAEFPKEGPSILRIQQVVRGDSAAYFCASSPLGGVSTDTQYFGPGTRLTVL.

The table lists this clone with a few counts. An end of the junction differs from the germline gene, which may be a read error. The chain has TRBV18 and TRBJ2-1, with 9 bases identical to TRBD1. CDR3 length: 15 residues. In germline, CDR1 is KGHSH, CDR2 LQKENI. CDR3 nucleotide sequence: TGTGCCAGCTCGCCACAGGGGGCGCAGTGGAATGAGCAGTTCTTC. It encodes CASSPQGAQWNEQFF.